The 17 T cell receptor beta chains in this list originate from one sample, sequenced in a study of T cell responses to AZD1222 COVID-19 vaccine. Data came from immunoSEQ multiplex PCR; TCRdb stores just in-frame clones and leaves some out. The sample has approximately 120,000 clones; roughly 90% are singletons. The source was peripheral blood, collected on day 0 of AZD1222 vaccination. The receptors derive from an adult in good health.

CDR3 loop: CASSPAAGRETQYF. The CDR3 DNA sequence: TGTGCCAGCTCACCAGCGGCGGGGCGAGAGACCCAGTACTTC. This chain links TRBV18 with TRBJ2-5, with D possibly being TRBD2 (6 bases). Trimming took 2 bases from V and 4 from J, leaving 11 bases between them. The CDR3 spans 14 residues. The germline gives CDR1 KGHSH, CDR2 LQKENI.

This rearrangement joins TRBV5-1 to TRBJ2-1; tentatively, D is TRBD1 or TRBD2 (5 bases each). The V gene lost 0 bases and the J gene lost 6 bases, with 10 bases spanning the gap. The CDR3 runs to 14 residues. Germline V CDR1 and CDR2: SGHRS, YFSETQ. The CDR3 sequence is CASSLGGSSNEQFF. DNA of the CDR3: TGCGCCAGCAGCTTGGGGGGGAGCTCCAATGAGCAGTTCTTC. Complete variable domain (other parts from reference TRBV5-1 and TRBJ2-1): KAGVTQTPRYLIKTRGQQVTLSCSPISGHRSVSWYQQTPGQGLQFLFEYFSETQRNKGNFPGRFSGRQFSNSRSEMNVSTLELGDSALYLCASSLGGSSNEQFFGPGTRLTVL.

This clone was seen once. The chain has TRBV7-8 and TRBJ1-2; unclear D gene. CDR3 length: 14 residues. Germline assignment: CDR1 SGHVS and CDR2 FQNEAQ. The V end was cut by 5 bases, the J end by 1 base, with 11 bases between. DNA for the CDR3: TGTGCCAGCAGCCCGATAGCCTTTAACTATGGCTACACCTTC. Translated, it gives CASSPIAFNYGYTF.

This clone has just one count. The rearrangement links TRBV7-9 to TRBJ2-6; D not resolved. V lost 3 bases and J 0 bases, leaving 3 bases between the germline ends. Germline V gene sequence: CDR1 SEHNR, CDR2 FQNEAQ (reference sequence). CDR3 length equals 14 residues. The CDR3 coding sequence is TGTGCCAGCAGCTTGGGCTCTGGGGCCAACGTCCTGACTTTC. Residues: CASSLGSGANVLTF.

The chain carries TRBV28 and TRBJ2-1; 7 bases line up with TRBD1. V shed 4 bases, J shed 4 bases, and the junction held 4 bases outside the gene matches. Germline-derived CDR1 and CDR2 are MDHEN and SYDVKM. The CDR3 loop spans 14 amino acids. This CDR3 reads CASSSGDSYNEQFF. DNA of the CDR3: TGTGCCAGCAGTTCCGGGGACAGTTACAATGAGCAGTTCTTC.

Here the CDR3 DNA reads TGCGCCAGCAGTGCAGGGGACGAGCAGTACTTC. This codes for CASSAGDEQYF. The chain is built from TRBV5-1 and TRBJ2-7, with D possibly TRBD1 on 6 matching bases. Germline V gene sequence: CDR1 SGHRS, CDR2 YFSETQ. This CDR3 comprises 11 residues. Trimming cost V 5 bases and J 5 bases, with 8 bases left between them.

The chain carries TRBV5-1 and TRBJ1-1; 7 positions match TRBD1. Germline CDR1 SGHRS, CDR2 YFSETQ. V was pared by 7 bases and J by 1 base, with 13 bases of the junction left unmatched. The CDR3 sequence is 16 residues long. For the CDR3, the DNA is TGCGCCAGCCTATGGCGGGACAGTTATACGAACACTGAAGCTTTCTTT. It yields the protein CASLWRDSYTNTEAFF. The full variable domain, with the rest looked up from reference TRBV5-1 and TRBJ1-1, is KAGVTQTPRYLIKTRGQQVTLSCSPISGHRSVSWYQQTPGQGLQFLFEYFSETQRNKGNFPGRFSGRQFSNSRSEMNVSTLELGDSALYLCASLWRDSYTNTEAFFGQGTRLTVV.

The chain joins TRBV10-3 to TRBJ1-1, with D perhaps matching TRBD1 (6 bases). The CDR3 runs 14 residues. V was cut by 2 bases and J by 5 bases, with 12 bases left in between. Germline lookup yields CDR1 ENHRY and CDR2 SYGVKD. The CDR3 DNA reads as TGTGCCATCAGTGAGGCAGGGGTTGAAACTGAAGCTTTCTTT. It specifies CAISEAGVETEAFF.

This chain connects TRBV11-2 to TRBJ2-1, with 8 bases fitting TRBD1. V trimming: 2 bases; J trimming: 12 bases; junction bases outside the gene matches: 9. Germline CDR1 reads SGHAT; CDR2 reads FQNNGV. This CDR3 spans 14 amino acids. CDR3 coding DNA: TGTGCCAGCAGCTTAACCGGGACAGGAGTTTGGCAGTTCTTC. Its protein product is CASSLTGTGVWQFF.

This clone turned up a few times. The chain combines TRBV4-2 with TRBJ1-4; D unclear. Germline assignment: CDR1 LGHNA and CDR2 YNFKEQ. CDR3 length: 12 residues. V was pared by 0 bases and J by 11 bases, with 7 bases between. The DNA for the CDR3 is TGTGCCAGCAGCCAAGATAAATCGAAACTGTTTTTT. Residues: CASSQDKSKLFF.

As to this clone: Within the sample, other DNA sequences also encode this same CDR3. The CDR3 DNA sequence: TGTGCCAGCAGTTTTAGTAGCAATCAGCCCCAGCATTTT. Its translation is CASSFSSNQPQHF. The chain recombines TRBV28 with TRBJ1-5; D remains unclear. Germline values: CDR1 MDHEN, CDR2 SYDVKM. The germline V and J ends were trimmed by 3 bases and 0 bases, with 3 bases remaining between them. The CDR3 covers 13 residues.

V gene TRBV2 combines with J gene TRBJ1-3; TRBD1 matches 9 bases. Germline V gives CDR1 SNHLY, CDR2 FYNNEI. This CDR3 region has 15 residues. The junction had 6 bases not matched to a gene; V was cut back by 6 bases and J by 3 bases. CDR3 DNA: TGTGCCAGCAGCGGGGACAGGGCGTTTGGAAACACCATATATTTT. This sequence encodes CASSGDRAFGNTIYF.

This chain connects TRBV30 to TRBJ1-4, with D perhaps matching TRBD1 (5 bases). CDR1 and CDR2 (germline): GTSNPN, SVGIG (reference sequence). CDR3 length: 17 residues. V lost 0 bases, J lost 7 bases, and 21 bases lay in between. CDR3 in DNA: TGTGCCTGGAGTGTCGGGATCGGGGGTTGGTCGGGTGAAAAACTGTTTTTT. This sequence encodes CAWSVGIGGWSGEKLFF.

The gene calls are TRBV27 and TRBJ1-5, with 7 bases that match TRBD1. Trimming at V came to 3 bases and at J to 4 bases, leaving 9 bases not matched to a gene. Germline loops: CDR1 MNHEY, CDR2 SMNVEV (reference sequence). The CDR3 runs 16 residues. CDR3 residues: CASSFLGGGKNQPQHF. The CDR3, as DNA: TGTGCCAGCAGTTTTTTAGGGGGCGGGAAGAATCAGCCCCAGCATTTT.

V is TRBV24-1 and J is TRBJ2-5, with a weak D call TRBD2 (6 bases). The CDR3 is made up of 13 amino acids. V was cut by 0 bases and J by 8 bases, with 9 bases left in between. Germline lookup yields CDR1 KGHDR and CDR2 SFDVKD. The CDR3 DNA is TGTGCCACCAGTGATTTGTCCGGGGGTACCCAGTACTTC. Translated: CATSDLSGGTQYF.

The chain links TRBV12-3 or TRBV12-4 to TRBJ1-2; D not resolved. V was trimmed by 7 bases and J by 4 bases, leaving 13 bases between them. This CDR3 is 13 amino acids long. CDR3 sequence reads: CASTKDPSYGYTF. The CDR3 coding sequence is TGTGCCAGCACAAAAGACCCTTCCTATGGCTACACCTTC.

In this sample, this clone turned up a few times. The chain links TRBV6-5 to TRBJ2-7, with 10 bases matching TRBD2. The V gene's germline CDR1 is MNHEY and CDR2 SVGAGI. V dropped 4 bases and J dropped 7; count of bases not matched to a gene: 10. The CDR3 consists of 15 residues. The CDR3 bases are TGTGCCAGCAGTTCTTTCACTAGCGGGATTGGTGAGCAGTACTTC. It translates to CASSSFTSGIGEQYF.